A selection of T cell receptor beta chains follows, all from one sample in a study of shared clonotypes between healthy human individuals. The repertoire was sequenced with immunoSEQ multiplex PCR; TCRdb's copy has only in-frame clones and lacks some. The data hold 300,000 to 400,000 clones, with under 80% observed a single time. Sequenced input: memory CD4+ T cells sorted from blood. Receptor source: a man aged 25-45 years in good health. Both conserved end residues are part of each CDR3. Each record gives: D gene, J gene, V gene, CDR3 protein. D genes are given only for firm matches.

D: TRBD1; J: TRBJ1-4; V: TRBV10-2; CDR3: CASIGQAGEKLFF
D: NA; J: TRBJ2-7; V: TRBV2; CDR3: CASSEDRPAGGTYEQYF
D: TRBD2; J: TRBJ2-1; V: TRBV19; CDR3: CASSLLAGGIYNEQFF
D: TRBD1; J: TRBJ2-7; V: TRBV5-5; CDR3: CASSLGPGQGARKQYF
D: TRBD2; J: TRBJ2-3; V: TRBV9; CDR3: CASSARLAGTDTQYF
D: TRBD2; J: TRBJ2-7; V: TRBV10-1; CDR3: CASSPTSGNSYEQYF
D: TRBD1; J: TRBJ1-2; V: TRBV5-4; CDR3: CASSLQGGGYGYTF
D: TRBD1; J: TRBJ2-1; V: TRBV5-1; CDR3: CASSLGGTGRDEQFF
D: TRBD2; J: TRBJ2-6; V: TRBV5-1; CDR3: CASSDRLAGGLDSGANVLTF
D: NA; J: TRBJ2-5; V: TRBV7-2; CDR3: CASSLVSRGGETQYF
D: TRBD1; J: TRBJ2-6; V: TRBV19; CDR3: CASRGQGVLSGANVLTF
D: NA; J: TRBJ1-2; V: TRBV29-1; CDR3: CSVTFDRVGGYTF
D: TRBD2; J: TRBJ2-3; V: TRBV7-8; CDR3: CASSGEGTSGRPQYF
D: NA; J: TRBJ2-5; V: TRBV2; CDR3: CASRWTEGQETQYF
D: NA; J: TRBJ2-7; V: TRBV14; CDR3: CASSQQLRSREQYF
D: NA; J: TRBJ1-2; V: TRBV7-8; CDR3: CASSLMAGANYGYTF
D: TRBD2; J: TRBJ2-3; V: TRBV4-3; CDR3: CASSQKAGLEGDTQYF
D: TRBD1; J: TRBJ2-7; V: TRBV7-9; CDR3: CASSQSTGGLITYEQYF
D: NA; J: TRBJ2-1; V: TRBV19; CDR3: CASSISGPALGNEQFF
D: TRBD2; J: TRBJ2-5; V: TRBV5-1; CDR3: CASSLGAGGRETQYF
D: NA; J: TRBJ1-5; V: TRBV7-2; CDR3: CASSLSGYQPQHF
D: TRBD2; J: TRBJ2-5; V: TRBV11-2; CDR3: CASSSHWGASGSEETQYF
D: NA; J: TRBJ1-5; V: TRBV19; CDR3: CASSRSGQANQPQHF
D: NA; J: TRBJ2-5; V: TRBV10-3; CDR3: CAISGDSDQETQYF
D: TRBD1; J: TRBJ2-7; V: TRBV11-2; CDR3: CASSPQGVSYEQYF
D: TRBD1; J: TRBJ2-7; V: TRBV2; CDR3: CASRGDRGPKYF
D: NA; J: TRBJ1-6; V: TRBV30; CDR3: CAWSTHQSPLHF
D: NA; J: TRBJ2-1; V: TRBV30; CDR3: CAWSAEFANEQFF
D: TRBD2; J: TRBJ2-3; V: TRBV12-5; CDR3: CASGLVTSGRGTDTQYF
D: TRBD2; J: TRBJ2-2; V: TRBV14; CDR3: CASSQSGLAGGGELFF
D: NA; J: TRBJ1-4; V: TRBV5-4; CDR3: CASSLRARGDEKLFF
D: TRBD1; J: TRBJ2-6; V: TRBV19; CDR3: CASSIGSTGGRGANVLTF
D: TRBD1; J: TRBJ2-2; V: TRBV27; CDR3: CATLTGVNTGELFF
D: NA; J: TRBJ1-1; V: TRBV5-1; CDR3: CASSYQGPGTEAFF
D: NA; J: TRBJ2-1; V: TRBV2; CDR3: CASSDQSGNEQFF
D: NA; J: TRBJ2-5; V: TRBV2; CDR3: CASSGDQETQYF
D: TRBD2; J: TRBJ2-3; V: TRBV9; CDR3: CASSVDAGVEADTQYF
D: TRBD2; J: TRBJ2-1; V: TRBV6-5; CDR3: CASSYSGRSYNEQFF
D: TRBD1; J: TRBJ2-5; V: TRBV6-6; CDR3: CASSLWTGAETQYF
D: TRBD1; J: TRBJ1-1; V: TRBV7-8; CDR3: CASSVTPGQGARFTEAFF
D: NA; J: TRBJ2-7; V: TRBV10-2; CDR3: CASKTPSSYEQYF
D: NA; J: TRBJ2-1; V: TRBV5-1; CDR3: CASSADTPYNEQFF
D: TRBD1; J: TRBJ2-5; V: TRBV2; CDR3: CASSMGQAETQYF